This T cell receptor (beta chain) was documented in a study of PD-1 blockade in classical Hodgkin lymphoma. In the study overall: Every 2 weeks, patients got 3 mg/kg intravenous nivolumab.

Study outcomes and limitations: Complete responders' baseline diversity resembled that of newly diagnosed patients.

The CDR3 spans 14 residues. From germline, CDR1 is MNHEY and CDR2 SVGAGI. V dropped 7 bases and J dropped 2 bases, with 12 bases sitting between them. All patients experienced relapse after autologous stem cell transplantation, and brentuximab vedotin exposure was variable. Worth noting for this clone: The antigen remains undetermined.

Clones were read by immunoSEQ multiplex PCR, and TCRdb kept only the in-frame ones, dropping some. The profile shows roughly 41,000 clones, 88% of them singletons. The chain carries TRBV6-5 and TRBJ2-4; D perhaps matches TRBD1 (7 bases). Material: peripheral blood mononuclear cells (PBMCs), obtained before the second cycle of nivolumab. This TCR derives from a human donor with classical Hodgkin lymphoma. The CDR3, as DNA: TGTGCCAGCACCCAGGGGGGCTCCAAAAACATTCAGTACTTC. This encodes CASTQGGSKNIQYF.